This T cell receptor beta chain appears in the sequencing data of a study of Graves' ophthalmopathy and Graves' hyperthyroidism. Study-wide results and limits: Stable hyperthyroidism and ophthalmopathy were told apart by a 13-signature model, which achieved about 88% sensitivity and roughly 80% specificity. The majority of expanded thyroid clonotypes above 0.001 frequency also occurred in blood.

The study amplified TCR beta CDR3 regions using RNA transcripts. The first-round RT-PCR employed HTBI primers together with the Qiagen OneStep RT-PCR kit. A multiplex PCR was then performed as the second round. One entry per CDR3 protein results from TCRdb running MiXCR on the multiplex PCR reads. The data contain about 380,000 distinct CDR3 sequences, less than 20% of them seen just once; the ten biggest clones take up approximately 7%. In this sample, this clonotype turned up many times. Antigen unknown. The CDR3 is 13 amino acids. V shed 3 bases and J shed 6 bases, with 11 bases lying between them. Symptoms, serum thyroxine and TRAb, thyroid ultrasound, and orbital computed tomography formed the diagnostic basis. The authors isolated PBMCs from around 10 ml of fresh peripheral blood.

The rearrangement links TRBV12-3 or TRBV12-4 to TRBJ1-1; maybe TRBD1 (5 bases). This TCR came from a young woman with stable Graves' hyperthyroidism. Specimen: peripheral blood. The CDR3 reads CASSLGRGPEAFF. The CDR3 DNA follows: TGTGCCAGCAGTTTGGGCCGGGGACCTGAAGCTTTCTTT.